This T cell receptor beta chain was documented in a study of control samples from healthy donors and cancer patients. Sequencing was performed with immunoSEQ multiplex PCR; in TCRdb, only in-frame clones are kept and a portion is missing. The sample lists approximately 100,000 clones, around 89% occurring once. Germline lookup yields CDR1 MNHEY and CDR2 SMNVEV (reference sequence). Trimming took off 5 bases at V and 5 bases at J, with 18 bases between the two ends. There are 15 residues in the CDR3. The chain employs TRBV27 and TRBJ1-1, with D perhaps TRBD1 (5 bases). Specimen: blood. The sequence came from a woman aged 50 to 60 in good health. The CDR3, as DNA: TGTGCCAGCAGTGCGGACGGCAGGGTGGGGACTGAAGCTTTCTTT. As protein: CASSADGRVGTEAFF.